The 12 T cell receptor beta chains below come from one sample, sequenced in a study of preoperative IRX-2 immunotherapy in early breast cancer. The table came from immunoSEQ multiplex PCR; TCRdb's copy has only in-frame clones and leaves some out. The repertoire holds around 88,000 clones, approximately 90% seen once, with over 2% in the top ten. Noted treatment: preoperative locoregional IRX-2 cytokine immunotherapy. The sequencing used tumor tissue, collected after IRX-2 immunotherapy. The receptors originated from a human donor with breast cancer.

This rearrangement joins TRBV18 to TRBJ2-5; weak D call: TRBD1 (6 bases). The V gene lost 3 bases and the J gene lost 3 bases, with 23 bases spanning the gap. The V gene's germline CDR1 is KGHSH and CDR2 LQKENI. CDR3 length: 18 residues. CDR3 DNA: TGTGCCAGCTCACCGAATCCCGCCTCGACAGGAGAAAAAGAGACCCAGTACTTC. Translating it yields CASSPNPASTGEKETQYF.

The chain combines TRBV6-7 with TRBJ2-1, with no clear D. TRBV6-7 is assigned to the ORF class and has an uncertain function. The CDR3 runs 15 residues. The germline V and J ends were trimmed by 5 bases and 10 bases, with 21 bases remaining between them. The CDR3 DNA reads as TGTGCCAGCAGTCCCGGGCCCGCCAGGCTGGGGGAGCAGTTCTTC. Translating it yields CASSPGPARLGEQFF.

This clone was recorded once. This rearrangement joins TRBV19 to TRBJ1-1; 8 positions agree with TRBD1. The CDR3 covers 15 residues. Looked up from germline, CDR1 is LNHDA and CDR2 is SQIVND (reference sequence). Trimming cost V 3 bases and J 0 bases; bases outside gene matches: 3. The CDR3 here is CASSIQGALNTEAFF. CDR3 coding DNA: TGTGCCAGTAGTATTCAGGGGGCCTTGAACACTGAAGCTTTCTTT.

V is TRBV11-3 and J is TRBJ1-5; D is uncertain. Trimming cost V 5 bases and J 2 bases, with 10 bases left between them. The CDR3 is 14 residues long. The germline V gene encodes CDR1 SGHNT and CDR2 YENEEA. The chain's CDR3 is CASSRGLGNQPQHF. The CDR3, as DNA: TGTGCCAGCAGCCGCGGGCTCGGCAATCAGCCCCAGCATTTT.

The chain is built from TRBV28 and TRBJ1-4; maybe TRBD1 (6 bases). This CDR3 region has 13 residues. The V and J ends lost 11 bases and 4 bases respectively, with 14 bases between them. Looked up from germline, CDR1 is MDHEN and CDR2 is SYDVKM. Here the CDR3 reads CAHNKGGNEKLFF. CDR3 nucleotides: TGTGCCCACAATAAGGGGGGTAATGAAAAACTGTTTTTT.

The CDR3 here is CAWSARLGFPGRHHASQYF. The CDR3 DNA follows: TGTGCCTGGAGTGCTCGTTTGGGGTTCCCGGGCCGCCATCATGCGTCCCAGTACTTC. The chain recombines TRBV30 with TRBJ2-5; D ambiguous. V dropped 1 base and J dropped 9 bases, with 33 bases sitting between them. This CDR3 region has 19 residues. Per germline, CDR1 GTSNPN and CDR2 SVGIG (reference sequence).

The gene calls are TRBV7-6 and TRBJ2-5; D might be TRBD1 (5 bases). The CDR3 extends over 14 amino acids. V shed 3 bases and J shed 2 bases, with 10 bases lying between them. The germline gives CDR1 SGHVS, CDR2 FNYEAQ. CDR3: CASSLAQGQETQYF. The CDR3 DNA sequence: TGTGCCAGCAGCTTGGCCCAGGGACAAGAGACCCAGTACTTC.

The genes are TRBV28 and TRBJ1-4; D unresolved. Germline V gene lookup returns CDR1 MDHEN and CDR2 SYDVKM. V shed 5 bases and J shed 3 bases, with 10 bases lying between them. The CDR3 loop spans 14 amino acids. CDR3 sequence (DNA): TGTGCCAGCAGTATTCCCGAAGCTAATGAAAAACTGTTTTTT. It specifies CASSIPEANEKLFF.

The chain links TRBV10-3 to TRBJ1-1; D ambiguous. Germline assignment: CDR1 ENHRY and CDR2 SYGVKD. The CDR3 consists of 13 residues. Between the trimmed V and J ends, which lost 0 bases and 0 bases, there was a span of 2 bases. CDR3 region: CAISESLNTEAFF. Here the CDR3 DNA reads TGTGCCATCAGTGAGTCTCTGAACACTGAAGCTTTCTTT.

The V gene is TRBV19, the J gene TRBJ2-4; the D gene is possibly TRBD2 (5 bases). Trimming removed 7 bases from V and 0 bases from J, with 13 bases in between. The V gene's germline CDR1 is LNHDA and CDR2 SQIVND (reference sequence). This CDR3 has 15 amino acids. The CDR3: CASTSGGEAKNIQYF. The CDR3 nucleotides read TGTGCCAGTACAAGCGGAGGCGAAGCCAAAAACATTCAGTACTTC.

The rearrangement links TRBV11-3 to TRBJ1-2, with D possibly matching TRBD1 (5 bases). The CDR3 extends over 15 amino acids. The V end lost 4 bases, the J end lost 0 bases, and 12 bases lay between the germline ends. Germline V gives CDR1 SGHNT, CDR2 YENEEA. The CDR3 DNA follows: TGTGCCAGCAGCTCCTCCGGGGGGTCTAACTATGGCTACACCTTC. It codes for CASSSSGGSNYGYTF.

The chain is built from TRBV5-1 and TRBJ2-7, with D tentatively TRBD2 (5 bases). Trimming removed 0 bases at V and 4 bases at J, with 14 bases between. This CDR3 region has 15 residues. Germline V gives CDR1 SGHRS, CDR2 YFSETQ. The CDR3 reads CASSLVRGTAYEQYF. Here the CDR3 DNA reads TGCGCCAGCAGCTTGGTTCGGGGTACCGCTTACGAGCAGTACTTC.